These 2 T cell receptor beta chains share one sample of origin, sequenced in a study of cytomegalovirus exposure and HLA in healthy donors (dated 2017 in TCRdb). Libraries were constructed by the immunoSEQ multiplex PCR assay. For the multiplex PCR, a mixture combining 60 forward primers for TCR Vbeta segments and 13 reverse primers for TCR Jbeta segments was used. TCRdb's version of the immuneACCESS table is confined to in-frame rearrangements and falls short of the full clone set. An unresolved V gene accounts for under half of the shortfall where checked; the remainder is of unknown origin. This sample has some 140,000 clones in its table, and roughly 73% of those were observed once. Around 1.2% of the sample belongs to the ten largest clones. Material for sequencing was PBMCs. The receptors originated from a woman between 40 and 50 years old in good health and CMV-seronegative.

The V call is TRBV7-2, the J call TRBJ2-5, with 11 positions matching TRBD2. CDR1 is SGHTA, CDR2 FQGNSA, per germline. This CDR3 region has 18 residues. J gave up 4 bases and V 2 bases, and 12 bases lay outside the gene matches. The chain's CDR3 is CASSLLRISGGAGETQYF. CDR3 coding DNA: TGTGCCAGCAGCTTATTACGGATTAGCGGGGGGGCCGGAGAGACCCAGTACTTC.

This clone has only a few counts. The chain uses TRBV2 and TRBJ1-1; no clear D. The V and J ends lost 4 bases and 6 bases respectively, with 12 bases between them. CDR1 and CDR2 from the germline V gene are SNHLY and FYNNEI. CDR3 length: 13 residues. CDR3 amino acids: CASSVEGRAEAFF. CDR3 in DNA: TGTGCCAGCAGTGTGGAGGGTCGGGCTGAAGCTTTCTTT.